The text below deals with one T cell receptor (beta chain). What it recognizes is unknown. This entry belongs to a study of T cell repertoires in cytomegalovirus infection. Study outcomes and limitations: The cumulative frequency of public TCR beta families identified carriers of CMV plus the relevant HLA. Within the response measured ex vivo, HLA-C-restricted CMV-specific TCR beta clonotypes were dominant.

With V trimmed by 0 bases and J by 10 bases, 11 bases remained unmatched. Germline V gives CDR1 LNHNV, CDR2 YYDKDF (reference sequence). The CDR3 consists of 16 residues. TCRdb reprocessed the reads via MiXCR and lists one record per CDR3 protein. Altogether around 300,000 distinct CDR3 sequences are present, 22% being singletons, with the ten largest covering under 25%. This sequence was found in a human donor in good health (CMV status not recorded). Some clones in this sample may be carry-over from other donors' samples. Here the sequenced sample was cultured PBMCs, taken from culture after CMV antigen stimulation. The chain links TRBV15 to TRBJ2-1; TRBD2 matches 8 bases. The CDR3 DNA is TGTGCCACCAGCAGAGAAGGGCGGGGGCGGGGGGACGAGCAGTTCTTC. It specifies CATSREGRGRGDEQFF. Variable domain in full (rest from reference TRBV15 and TRBJ2-1): DAMVIQNPRYQVTQFGKPVTLSCSQTLNHNVMYWYQQKSSQAPKLLFHYYDKDFNNEADTPDNFQSRRPNTSFCFLDIRSPGLGDTAMYLCATSREGRGRGDEQFFGPGTRLTVL.